This T cell receptor (beta chain) was obtained from a study of blood T cell repertoires in COVID-19. Study at large: The United States, Italy and Spain provided the acute and convalescent COVID-19 samples. PBMCs, B-cell-depleted T cells, or T cells were the source of the cDNA or gDNA that made up the material.

The germline gives CDR1 LNHDA, CDR2 SQIVND (reference sequence). The CDR3 covers 14 residues. V lost 7 bases to trimming and J lost 6 bases; unmatched junction nucleotides: 8. Seattle's cohort entered during active infection and was followed longitudinally. In the source study's methods: Amplification of reference gene primers was used by the study to estimate nucleated cell counts. Measured with immunoSEQ multiplex PCR; TCRdb has only the in-frame clones, and not every one. V, J and clone size derive from that table, while D and trimming were established from the DNA sequence. The repertoire holds fewer than 300,000 clones, with around 85% as singletons.

The TCR comes from a human donor with COVID-19, enrolled during active disease. The donor label of this sample is uncertain. Sample: peripheral blood. V and J are TRBV19 and TRBJ2-2, with 7 bases fitting TRBD2. CDR3 residues: CASKRGSVSGELFF. The CDR3, as DNA: TGTGCCAGTAAGCGGGGCTCAGTTTCCGGGGAGCTGTTTTTT.